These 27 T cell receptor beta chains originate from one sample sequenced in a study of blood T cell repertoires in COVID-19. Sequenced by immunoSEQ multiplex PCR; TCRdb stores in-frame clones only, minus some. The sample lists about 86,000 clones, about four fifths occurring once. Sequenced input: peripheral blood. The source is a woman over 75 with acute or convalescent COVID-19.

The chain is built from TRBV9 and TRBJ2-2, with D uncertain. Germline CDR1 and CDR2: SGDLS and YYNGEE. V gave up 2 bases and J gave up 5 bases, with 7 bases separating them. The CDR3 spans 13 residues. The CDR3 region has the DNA TGTGCCAGCAGCGTTCGGGTGACCGGGGAGCTGTTTTTT. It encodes CASSVRVTGELFF.

The chain's CDR3 is CASSEPGHYSYEQYF. CDR3 DNA sequence: TGTGCCAGCAGTGAACCGGGACACTACTCCTACGAGCAGTACTTC. The chain links TRBV6-1 to TRBJ2-7; a possible D gene is TRBD1 (6 bases). Trimming left V 2 bases short and J 0 bases short, with 11 bases between. CDR1 is MNHNS and CDR2 is SASEGT in the germline V gene. CDR3 length equals 15 residues.

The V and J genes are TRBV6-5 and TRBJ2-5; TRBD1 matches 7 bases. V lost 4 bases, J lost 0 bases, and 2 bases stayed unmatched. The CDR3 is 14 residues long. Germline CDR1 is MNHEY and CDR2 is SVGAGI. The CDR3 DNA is TGTGCCAGCAGTTTGACAGGGTACCAAGAGACCCAGTACTTC. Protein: CASSLTGYQETQYF.

The CDR3 loop reads CASSPGTSGGPRETQYF. DNA of the CDR3: TGTGCCAGTAGTCCTGGGACTAGCGGGGGACCGAGAGAGACCCAGTACTTC. The chain combines TRBV19 with TRBJ2-5, with 14 bases identical to TRBD2. Germline V CDR1 and CDR2: LNHDA, SQIVND (reference sequence). The V and J ends lost 5 bases and 4 bases, in that order; junction bases with no gene match: 9. The CDR3 covers 17 residues.

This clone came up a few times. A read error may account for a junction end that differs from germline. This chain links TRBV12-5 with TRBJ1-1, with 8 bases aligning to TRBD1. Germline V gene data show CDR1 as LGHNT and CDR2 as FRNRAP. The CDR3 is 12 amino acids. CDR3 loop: CASGLGGQDALF. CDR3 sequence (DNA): TGTGCTAGTGGTTTGGGGGGACAGGACGCACTTTTT.

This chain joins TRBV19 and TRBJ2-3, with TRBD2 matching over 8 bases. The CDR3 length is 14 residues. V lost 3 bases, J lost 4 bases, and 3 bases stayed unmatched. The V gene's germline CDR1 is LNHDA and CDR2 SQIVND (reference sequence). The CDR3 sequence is CASSIKAGADTQYF. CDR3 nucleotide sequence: TGTGCCAGTAGTATCAAAGCGGGGGCAGATACGCAGTATTTT.

CDR3 loop: CATNPGFGTNEKLFF. The CDR3 DNA follows: TGTGCCACCAACCCCGGGTTTGGAACTAATGAAAAACTGTTTTTT. The chain is built from TRBV7-9 and TRBJ1-4; D gene ambiguous. Germline V gene lookup returns CDR1 SEHNR and CDR2 FQNEAQ (reference sequence). The CDR3 extends over 15 amino acids. Trimming took 10 bases from V and 1 from J, leaving 16 bases between them.

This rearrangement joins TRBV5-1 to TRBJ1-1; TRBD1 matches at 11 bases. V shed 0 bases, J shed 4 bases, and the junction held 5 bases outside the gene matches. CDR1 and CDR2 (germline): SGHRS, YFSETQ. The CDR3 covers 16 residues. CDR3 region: CASSLGTGGLSTEAFF. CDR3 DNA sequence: TGCGCCAGCAGCTTGGGGACAGGGGGCTTGAGCACTGAAGCTTTCTTT.

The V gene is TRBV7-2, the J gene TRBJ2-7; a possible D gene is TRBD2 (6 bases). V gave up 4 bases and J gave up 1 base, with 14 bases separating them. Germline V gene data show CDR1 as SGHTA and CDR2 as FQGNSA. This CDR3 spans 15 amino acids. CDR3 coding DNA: TGTGCCAGCAGCTCCGGAGTGGGGGGATCCTACGAGCAGTACTTC. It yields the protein CASSSGVGGSYEQYF.

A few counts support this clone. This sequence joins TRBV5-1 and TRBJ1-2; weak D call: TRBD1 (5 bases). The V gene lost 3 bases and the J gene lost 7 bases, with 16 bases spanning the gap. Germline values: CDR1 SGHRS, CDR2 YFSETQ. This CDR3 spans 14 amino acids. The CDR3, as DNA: TGCGCCAGCAGCTCCTCCGGGGGGGGTGTTGGCTACACCTTC. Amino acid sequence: CASSSSGGGVGYTF.

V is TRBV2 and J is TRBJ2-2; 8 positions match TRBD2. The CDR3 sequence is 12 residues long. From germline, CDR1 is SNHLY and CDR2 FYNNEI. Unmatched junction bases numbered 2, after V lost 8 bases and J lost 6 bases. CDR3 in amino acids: CASGGRPGELFF. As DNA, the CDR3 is TGTGCCAGCGGCGGGAGGCCCGGGGAGCTGTTTTTT.

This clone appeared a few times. The CDR3 reads CAVAGANVLTF. The CDR3 bases are TGTGCCGTAGCTGGGGCCAACGTCCTGACTTTC. The genes are TRBV19 and TRBJ2-6; D is unresolved. The V and J ends lost 11 bases and 2 bases respectively, with 4 bases between them. CDR1 and CDR2 (germline): LNHDA, SQIVND (reference sequence). The CDR3 is made up of 11 amino acids.

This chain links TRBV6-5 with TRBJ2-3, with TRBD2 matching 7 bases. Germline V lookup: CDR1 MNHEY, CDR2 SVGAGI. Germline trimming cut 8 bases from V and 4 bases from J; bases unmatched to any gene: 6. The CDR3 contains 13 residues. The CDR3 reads CASGPGGPDTQYF. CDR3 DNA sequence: TGTGCCAGCGGGCCGGGAGGACCAGATACGCAGTATTTT.

The CDR3 loop reads CASSALSGGASIQPQHF. In DNA form, the CDR3 reads TGTGCCAGCAGTGCCCTCTCAGGGGGCGCATCAATTCAGCCCCAGCATTTT. This chain uses TRBV27 with TRBJ1-5; TRBD1 matches at 8 bases. The CDR3 has 17 residues. The germline CDR1 and CDR2 sequences are MNHEY and SMNVEV (reference sequence). The J segment lost 6 bases and the V segment lost 5 bases, leaving 15 bases of the junction unmatched.

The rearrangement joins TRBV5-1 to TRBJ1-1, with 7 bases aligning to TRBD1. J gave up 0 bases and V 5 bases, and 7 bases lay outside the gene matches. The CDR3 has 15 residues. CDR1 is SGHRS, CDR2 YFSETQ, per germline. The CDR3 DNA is TGCGCCAGCAGGGAAAGACAGGGCCTGAACACTGAAGCTTTCTTT. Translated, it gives CASRERQGLNTEAFF.

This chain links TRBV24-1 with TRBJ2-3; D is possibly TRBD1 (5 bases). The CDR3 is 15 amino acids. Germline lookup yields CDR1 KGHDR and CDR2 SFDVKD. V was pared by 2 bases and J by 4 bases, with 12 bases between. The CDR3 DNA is TGTGCCACCAGTGATTCCAGGAAAGGGGCAGATACGCAGTATTTT. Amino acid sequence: CATSDSRKGADTQYF.

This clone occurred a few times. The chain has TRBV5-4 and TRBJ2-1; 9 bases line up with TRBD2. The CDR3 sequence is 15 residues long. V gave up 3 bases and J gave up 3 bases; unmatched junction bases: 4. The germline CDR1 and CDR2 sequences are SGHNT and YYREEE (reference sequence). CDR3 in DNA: TGTGCCAGCAGCTCGACTAGCGGTAACTACAATGAGCAGTTCTTC. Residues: CASSSTSGNYNEQFF. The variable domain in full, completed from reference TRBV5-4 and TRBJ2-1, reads ETGVTQSPTHLIKTRGQQVTLRCSSQSGHNTVSWYQQALGQGPQFIFQYYREEENGRGNFPPRFSGLQFPNYSSELNVNALELDDSALYLCASSSTSGNYNEQFFGPGTRLTVL.

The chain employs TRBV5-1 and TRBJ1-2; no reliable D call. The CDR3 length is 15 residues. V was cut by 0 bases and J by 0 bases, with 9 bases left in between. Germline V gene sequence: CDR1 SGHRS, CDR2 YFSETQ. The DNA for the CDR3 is TGCGCCAGCAGCTTGGCTCTAGGCCCTAACTATGGCTACACCTTC. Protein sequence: CASSLALGPNYGYTF.

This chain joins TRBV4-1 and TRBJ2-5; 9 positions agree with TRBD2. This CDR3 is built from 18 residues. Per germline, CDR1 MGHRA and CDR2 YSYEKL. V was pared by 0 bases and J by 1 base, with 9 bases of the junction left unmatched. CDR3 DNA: TGCGCCAGCAGCCAAGATCTGATAGCGGGAGTGATCCAAGAGACCCAGTACTTC. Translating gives CASSQDLIAGVIQETQYF.

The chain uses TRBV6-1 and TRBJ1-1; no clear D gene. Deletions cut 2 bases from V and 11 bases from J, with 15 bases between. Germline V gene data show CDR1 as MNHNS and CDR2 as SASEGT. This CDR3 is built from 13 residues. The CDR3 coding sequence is TGTGCCAGCAGTGAAAGTGGGCCAGGATCGGCTTTCTTT. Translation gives CASSESGPGSAFF.

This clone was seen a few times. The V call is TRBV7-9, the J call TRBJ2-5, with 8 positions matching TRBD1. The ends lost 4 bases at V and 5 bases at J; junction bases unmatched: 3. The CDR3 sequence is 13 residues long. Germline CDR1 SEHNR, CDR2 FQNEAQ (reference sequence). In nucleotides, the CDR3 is TGTGCCAGCAGCTCGGACAGGGCGGAGACCCAGTACTTC. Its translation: CASSSDRAETQYF. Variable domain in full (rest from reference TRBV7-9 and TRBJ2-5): DTGVSQNPRHKITKRGQNVTFRCDPISEHNRLYWYRQTLGQGPEFLTYFQNEAQLEKSRLLSDRFSAERPKGSFSTLEIQRTEQGDSAMYLCASSSDRAETQYFGPGTRLLVL.

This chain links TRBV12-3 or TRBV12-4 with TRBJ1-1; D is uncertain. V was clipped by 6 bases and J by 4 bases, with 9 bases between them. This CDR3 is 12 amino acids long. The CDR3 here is CASSLSSTEAFF. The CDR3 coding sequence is TGTGCCAGCAGCCTAAGTAGCACTGAAGCTTTCTTT.

The CDR3 DNA reads as TGCGCCAGCAGCATCGGGACACGGCGCGGGGAGCTGTTTTTT. Its translation: CASSIGTRRGELFF. The V and J genes are TRBV5-1 and TRBJ2-2; D might be TRBD1 (6 bases). The CDR3 loop spans 14 amino acids. Deletions cut 4 bases from V and 7 bases from J, with 14 bases between. Looked up from germline, CDR1 is SGHRS and CDR2 is YFSETQ.

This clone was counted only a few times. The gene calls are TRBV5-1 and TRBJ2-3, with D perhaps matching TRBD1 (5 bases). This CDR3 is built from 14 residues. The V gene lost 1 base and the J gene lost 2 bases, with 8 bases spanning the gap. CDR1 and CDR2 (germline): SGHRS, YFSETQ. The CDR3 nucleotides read TGCGCCAGCAGCTTGTCGGACAACACAGATACGCAGTATTTT. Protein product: CASSLSDNTDTQYF.

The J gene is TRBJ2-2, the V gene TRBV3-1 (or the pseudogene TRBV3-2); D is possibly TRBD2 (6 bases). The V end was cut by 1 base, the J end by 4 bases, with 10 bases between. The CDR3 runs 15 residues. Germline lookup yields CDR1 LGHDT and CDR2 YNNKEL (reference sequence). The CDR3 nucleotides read TGTGCCAGCAGCCAAGGACTAGTTGGCACCGGGGAGCTGTTTTTT. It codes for CASSQGLVGTGELFF.

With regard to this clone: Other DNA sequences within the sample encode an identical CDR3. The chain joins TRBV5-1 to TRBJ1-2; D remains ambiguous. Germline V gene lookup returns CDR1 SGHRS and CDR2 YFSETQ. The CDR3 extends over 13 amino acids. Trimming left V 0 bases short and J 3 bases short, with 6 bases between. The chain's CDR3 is CASSLDSYYGYTF. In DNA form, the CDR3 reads TGCGCCAGCAGCTTGGACAGTTACTATGGCTACACCTTC.

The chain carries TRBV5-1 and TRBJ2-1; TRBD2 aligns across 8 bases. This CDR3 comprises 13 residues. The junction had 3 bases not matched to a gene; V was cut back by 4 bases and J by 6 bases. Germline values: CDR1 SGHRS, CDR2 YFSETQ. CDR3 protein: CASSVGLANEQFF. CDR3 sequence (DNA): TGCGCCAGCAGCGTTGGACTAGCCAATGAGCAGTTCTTC.